The clone carrying this TCR beta chain appeared a few times. What it binds is unknown. These data originate in a study of pediatric ulcerative colitis. General observations from the study: All ulcerative colitis patients, but no controls, carried a couple of rectal clonotypes. Substantially fewer templates came from a couple of patients' blood samples.

Germline assignment: CDR1 SGHAT and CDR2 FQNNGV. CDR3 length: 12 amino acids. V lost 5 bases to trimming and J lost 7 bases, with 8 bases between them. One to two pinch biopsies were taken from the rectum during colonoscopy. The survey-level immunoSEQ assay was used. Libraries were prepared by immunoSEQ multiplex PCR; TCRdb keeps only in-frame clonotypes and omits some of them. The sample lists tens of thousands of clones, roughly 82% occurring once. This TCR came from a boy aged 10-17 years with severe ulcerative colitis. Sequences were obtained from gut tissue. This chain joins TRBV11-2 and TRBJ2-2, with a possible D match to TRBD1 (5 bases). The CDR3 sequence: CASSPGIGELFF. CDR3 nucleotide sequence: TGTGCCAGCAGCCCAGGGATCGGGGAGCTGTTTTTT.